This T cell receptor (beta chain) was observed in a study of T cell repertoires in cytomegalovirus infection. Study at large: Use of recently identified HLA-C-restricted and well-studied HLA-B-restricted CMV epitopes was part of the study. Indicated by public TCR beta signatures were CMV infection and matching HLA type. Study results and limitations: HLA-C-restricted TCR beta clonotypes specific for CMV led the ex vivo response.

CDR3 size: 14 residues. Germline V gives CDR1 MNHEY, CDR2 SMNVEV (reference sequence). V shed 2 bases and J 3 bases; nucleotides not matched to a gene: 2. This clonotype was observed a few times. Its antigen remains unknown. MiXCR was run by TCRdb on the reads, yielding one entry per CDR3 protein. The sample lists 650,000 to 900,000 distinct CDR3 sequences, under 35% occurring once. This TCR derives from a human donor in good health (CMV status not recorded). Some clones in this sample may be carry-over from other donors' samples. This specimen was cultured CD8+ T cells from PBMCs, taken from culture after CMV antigen stimulation. The chain links TRBV27 to TRBJ2-5, with 8 positions matching TRBD1. CDR3 sequence reads: CASSLTGGKETQYF. CDR3 DNA sequence: TGTGCCAGCAGTTTAACAGGGGGAAAAGAGACCCAGTACTTC.